This TCR beta chain was sequenced in a study of CD8+CD57+ T cells in acquired aplastic anemia listed by TCRdb under 2018. In the study overall: On average, sorted CD4+ and CD8+ cells yielded roughly 3.4 ug of extracted DNA, with a range of about 0.18 to 30 ug. CD8+CD57+ expansion was defined as frequency above the mean frequency observed in healthy subjects.

V is clipped by 7 bases and J by 0 bases, and the sequence between their germline boundaries is 4 bases long. The germline V gene provides CDR1 ENHRY and CDR2 SYGVKD. Taken from cysteine to phenylalanine, the CDR3 has 13 residues. Here the CDR3 DNA is all that survives: 39 bases in frame from base 1. Flow cytometry had shown CD8+CD57+ cell expansion in the patients selected for sequencing. Every patient had severe acquired aplastic anemia, diagnosed using the International Study of Aplastic Anemia and Agranulocytosis and Camitta criteria. Patients had received no therapy at the time of blood sampling. In the study, sorted CD4+ and CD8+ blood T cells from patients with severe aplastic anemia and from healthy subjects underwent deep sequencing of TCR repertoires. In the USA, patient enrollment took place under clinicaltrials.gov protocols 00001620, 01623167, 00001397, 00071045, 00081523 and 00961064. Ficoll-Paque density gradient centrifugation was used to isolate peripheral blood mononuclear cells. Before DNA extraction, CD4+ and CD8+ T cells were sorted with FACS or magnetic beads.

Genomic DNA was used as template for profiling of TCR beta VDJ combinations and CDR3 sequences. TCR repertoire sequencing was run on an Illumina HiSeq 2000. On the authors' methods: Repertoires were assessed using TRBV/TRBJ rearrangement plots, CDR3 size and DJ length profiles, and Simpson's diversity index. The immunodominant clone was defined as the most abundant DNA sequence in deep sequencing data. CDR3 amino acid sequences were checked for sharing across subjects and were also compared against the VDJdb database and published repertoires. The public reads were reanalyzed by TCRdb: fastp trimming at Q25, MiXCR alignment, in-frame beta chains only. Each record represents a unique CDR3 protein, reported with the most common genes and DNA among its rows. What appears here as the V and J calls and clone size reflects TCRdb's work, not the paper's. The sample has 200,000 or so distinct CDR3 sequences on record, 60% to 80% of them singletons. The ten largest clonotypes hold about 60% of the sample.

Broad study findings and their caveats: No significant difference in CD8+ Simpson's diversity was found between patients and healthy controls (P=0.060). Although roughly 29 CD8+ CDR3 sequences were shared by patients and controls, these sequences appeared highly expressed in patients and within the immunodominant clones of patients.

A single count supports this clonotype. The antigen it binds to is not known. Per-base qualities were not stored, and no clone one base away is much larger. Resting on one read, the evidence is weak. The sequenced sample consisted of sorted CD4+, CD8+, or CD8+CD57+ T cells (not recorded which) from PBMCs. The chain joins TRBV10-3 to TRBJ2-6; no D gene is confidently identified. The clonotype comes from a human donor with aplastic anemia. The DNA sequence is TGTGCCATCACGGACTCTGGGGCCAACGTCCTGACTTTC. It translates to CAITDSGANVLTF.